The 30 T cell receptor beta chains below all came from one sample that was sequenced in a study of blood T cell repertoires in COVID-19. Libraries were prepared by immunoSEQ multiplex PCR; TCRdb keeps only in-frame clonotypes and omits some of them. Among 60,000 to 70,000 clones listed, approximately 86% were seen once. Input material: peripheral blood. The receptors were gathered from a man aged 60-69 years with acute or convalescent COVID-19.

The chain employs TRBV14 and TRBJ2-1; D is possibly TRBD2 (6 bases). The germline V gene encodes CDR1 SGHDN and CDR2 FVKESK. This CDR3 contains 15 residues. V was clipped by 1 base and J by 3 bases, with 10 bases between them. The chain's CDR3 is CASSQALANYNEQFF. Written as DNA, the CDR3 is TGTGCCAGCAGCCAAGCCCTAGCGAACTACAATGAGCAGTTCTTC. The full variable domain, rest sourced from reference TRBV14 and TRBJ2-1, is EAGVTQFPSHSVIEKGQTVTLRCDPISGHDNLYWYRRVMGKEIKFLLHFVKESKQDESGMPNNRFLAERTGGTYSTLKVQPAELEDSGVYFCASSQALANYNEQFFGPGTRLTVL.

V usage is TRBV5-6 and J usage is TRBJ1-3; D gene unclear. Trimming removed 6 bases at V and 0 bases at J, with 10 bases between. Per germline, CDR1 SGHDT and CDR2 YYEEEE. This CDR3 is built from 14 residues. CDR3 sequence reads: CASTRGSSGNTIYF. CDR3 coding DNA: TGTGCCAGCACCCGCGGGAGCTCTGGAAACACCATATATTTT.

The chain couples TRBV6-1 to TRBJ2-7; tentatively, D is TRBD1 (5 bases). Germline CDR1 MNHNS, CDR2 SASEGT. The V gene lost 3 bases and the J gene lost 5 bases, with 14 bases spanning the gap. This CDR3 comprises 14 residues. Here the CDR3 reads CASSESQGVDEQYV. The CDR3 DNA is TGTGCCAGCAGTGAGTCCCAGGGTGTCGACGAGCAGTACGTC.

The chain joins TRBV11-2 to TRBJ1-2, with TRBD1 as a possible D gene (6 bases). The CDR3 loop spans 14 amino acids. V shed 1 base and J shed 4 bases, with 10 bases lying between them. Germline CDR1 and CDR2: SGHAT and FQNNGV. The CDR3 here is CASSLVQGTYGYTF. CDR3 nucleotide sequence: TGTGCCAGCAGCTTAGTACAGGGAACCTATGGCTACACCTTC.

The genes are TRBV5-1 and TRBJ1-1, with D hard to call. Germline CDR1 is SGHRS and CDR2 is YFSETQ. The CDR3 extends over 16 amino acids. The germline V and J ends were trimmed by 2 bases and 4 bases, with 18 bases remaining between them. The CDR3 here is CASSFGSRGSVTEAFF. The CDR3 coding sequence is TGCGCCAGCAGCTTCGGGTCCCGGGGTTCGGTCACTGAAGCTTTCTTT.

This clone showed up just a few times. The chain carries TRBV5-1 and TRBJ2-2, with a weak D call TRBD1 (5 bases). Trimming removed 0 bases from V and 1 base from J, with 10 bases in between. The CDR3 loop spans 16 amino acids. Per the germline V gene, CDR1 is SGHRS and CDR2 is YFSETQ. The CDR3 nucleotides are TGCGCCAGCAGCTTGGCAGGGCCCGGGAACACCGGGGAGCTGTTTTTT. Residues: CASSLAGPGNTGELFF.

The V gene is TRBV27, the J gene TRBJ1-6; TRBD1 agrees at 7 bases. The CDR3 runs 17 residues. Trimming at V came to 5 bases and at J to 2 bases, leaving 9 bases not matched to a gene. CDR1 is MNHEY and CDR2 is SMNVEV in the germline V gene (reference sequence). Here the CDR3 reads CASSLGQEGPYNSPLHF. In DNA, the CDR3 is TGTGCCAGCAGTCTTGGACAGGAAGGTCCCTATAATTCACCCCTCCACTTT.

The chain uses TRBV5-1 and TRBJ1-3; D is unresolved. This CDR3 spans 14 amino acids. Trimming took off 0 bases at V and 1 base at J, with 5 bases between the two ends. The germline V gene encodes CDR1 SGHRS and CDR2 YFSETQ. The CDR3: CASSLASSGNTIYF. The CDR3 region has the DNA TGCGCCAGCAGCTTGGCTAGTTCTGGAAACACCATATATTTT.

The CDR3 protein is CASSISDLNTEAFF. In DNA form, the CDR3 reads TGTGCCAGTAGTATAAGCGATTTGAACACTGAAGCTTTCTTT. The chain links TRBV19 to TRBJ1-1; no clear D. Germline V gene data show CDR1 as LNHDA and CDR2 as SQIVND (reference sequence). The CDR3 contains 14 residues. V gave up 2 bases and J gave up 0 bases, with 7 bases separating them.

The rearrangement joins TRBV2 to TRBJ2-1, with 9 bases identical to TRBD1. The CDR3 runs to 15 residues. CDR1 is SNHLY, CDR2 FYNNEI, per germline. J gave up 5 bases and V 9 bases, and 11 bases lay outside the gene matches. The CDR3 loop is CARSFGGQGHNEQFF. DNA of the CDR3: TGTGCCAGGTCCTTCGGGGGACAGGGCCACAATGAGCAGTTCTTC.

The J gene is TRBJ2-3, the V gene TRBV28; 11 bases align to TRBD2. V was pared by 7 bases and J by 1 base, with 4 bases of the junction left unmatched. The CDR3 runs to 15 residues. Per germline, CDR1 MDHEN and CDR2 SYDVKM. The CDR3 nucleotides read TGTGCCAGCAAGGTAGCGGGGGGGGGCACAGATACGCAGTATTTT. Protein: CASKVAGGGTDTQYF.

The chain has TRBV6-6 and TRBJ1-6; D not certain. Trimming removed 6 bases from V and 14 bases from J, with 11 bases in between. Germline assignment: CDR1 MNHNY and CDR2 SVGAGI (reference sequence). This CDR3 spans 11 amino acids. The DNA for the CDR3 is TGTGCCAGCAGCCCTTTGAGGTCCCTCCACTTT. It is translated as CASSPLRSLHF.

This clone was seen a handful of times. V is TRBV12-3 or TRBV12-4 and J is TRBJ1-6, with 7 positions matching TRBD1. This CDR3 is 13 amino acids long. V gave up 5 bases and J gave up 8 bases; unmatched junction bases: 3. This CDR3 reads CASSATGDSPLHF. The CDR3 coding sequence is TGTGCCAGCAGTGCTACAGGGGATTCACCCCTCCACTTT.

V gene TRBV29-1 combines with J gene TRBJ2-7, with D tentatively TRBD2 (6 bases). V lost 5 bases to trimming and J lost 0 bases, with 23 bases between them. Looked up from germline, CDR1 is SQVTM and CDR2 is ANQGSEA. CDR3 size: 17 residues. The CDR3 nucleotides are TGCAGCGTTTTAGCTCTAGGGAGTGGGGGGAACTCCTACGAGCAGTACTTC. Amino acids: CSVLALGSGGNSYEQYF.

The chain joins TRBV7-9 to TRBJ1-1; TRBD1 might be the D (5 bases). V was trimmed by 5 bases and J by 1 base, leaving 11 bases between them. This CDR3 comprises 14 residues. Germline assignment: CDR1 SEHNR and CDR2 FQNEAQ (reference sequence). The CDR3 is CASSAGLRNTEAFF. CDR3 nucleotide sequence: TGTGCCAGCAGCGCGGGACTGAGGAACACTGAAGCTTTCTTT.

The genes are TRBV30 and TRBJ2-2; 8 nucleotides match TRBD1. With 0 bases clipped from V and 6 bases from J, the junction kept 6 bases outside the gene matches. This CDR3 region has 15 residues. The V gene's germline CDR1 is GTSNPN and CDR2 SVGIG (reference sequence). CDR3 in amino acids: CAWSVLDRGAGELFF. CDR3 nucleotide sequence: TGTGCCTGGAGTGTACTAGACAGGGGCGCCGGGGAGCTGTTTTTT.

This clone turned up a few times. This chain links TRBV7-2 with TRBJ1-2; 11 nucleotides agree with TRBD1. CDR3 size: 19 residues. From germline, CDR1 is SGHTA and CDR2 FQGNSA. The ends lost 1 base at V and 4 bases at J; junction bases unmatched: 14. The CDR3 nucleotides read TGTGCCAGCAGCTTAGTGCGTGGGACAGGGGGGATTGGGAGCTATGGCTACACCTTC. It translates to CASSLVRGTGGIGSYGYTF.

V gene TRBV7-8 combines with J gene TRBJ2-7; 8 bases line up with TRBD1. The CDR3 covers 15 residues. The V and J ends lost 1 base and 3 bases, in that order; junction bases with no gene match: 5. The germline CDR1 and CDR2 sequences are SGHVS and FQNEAQ. The CDR3 is CASSLDGTGFYEQYF. DNA of the CDR3: TGTGCCAGCAGCTTAGACGGGACAGGATTCTACGAGCAGTACTTC.

This clone was observed a few times. The rearrangement uses TRBV19 and TRBJ2-1; D might be TRBD1 (6 bases). Germline assignment: CDR1 LNHDA and CDR2 SQIVND (reference sequence). V lost 3 bases to trimming and J lost 0 bases, with 9 bases between them. CDR3 length equals 15 residues. The CDR3 DNA sequence: TGTGCCAGTAGTATTCAGGGGAGCTCCTACAATGAGCAGTTCTTC. This translates into CASSIQGSSYNEQFF.

The chain combines TRBV18 with TRBJ1-6; possible D gene TRBD1, 6 bases. V was pared by 6 bases and J by 5 bases, with 14 bases between. The CDR3 has 15 amino acids. Per germline, CDR1 KGHSH and CDR2 LQKENI. The CDR3 nucleotides are TGTGCCAGCTCGCCTCCGACAGGAGATAATTCACCCCTCCACTTT. Translation: CASSPPTGDNSPLHF.

The V call is TRBV18, the J call TRBJ1-1; a weak D match, TRBD1 (6 bases). V lost 3 bases and J lost 5, with 10 bases in between. The CDR3 has 13 amino acids. The germline CDR1 and CDR2 sequences are KGHSH and LQKENI. The CDR3 DNA is TGTGCCAGCTCACCGACCCAGGGGACTGAAGCTTTCTTT. This translates into CASSPTQGTEAFF.

V is TRBV15 and J is TRBJ2-5; TRBD2 aligns across 11 bases. The junction had 7 bases not matched to a gene; V was cut back by 1 base and J by 0 bases. Germline lookup yields CDR1 LNHNV and CDR2 YYDKDF (reference sequence). The CDR3 contains 18 residues. The CDR3 DNA sequence: TGTGCCACCAGCAGAGGGGTAGCGGGGGGGCAACACCAAGAGACCCAGTACTTC. This gives the protein CATSRGVAGGQHQETQYF.

The chain recombines TRBV10-3 with TRBJ1-3; 8 nucleotides match TRBD1. Germline CDR1 reads ENHRY; CDR2 reads SYGVKD. Germline trimming cut 0 bases from V and 0 bases from J; bases unmatched to any gene: 1. The CDR3 runs to 16 residues. The CDR3 spells CAISESGTGSGNTIYF. DNA for the CDR3: TGTGCCATCAGTGAGTCAGGGACAGGCTCTGGAAACACCATATATTTT.

The rearrangement links TRBV2 to TRBJ2-2, with 8 bases matching TRBD2. Germline CDR1 is SNHLY and CDR2 is FYNNEI. Unmatched junction bases numbered 5, after V lost 3 bases and J lost 5 bases. The CDR3 is 15 amino acids. In DNA, the CDR3 is TGTGCCAGCAGTGAGGGGCGGGGGGAAACCGGGGAGCTGTTTTTT. Translated: CASSEGRGETGELFF.

The chain joins TRBV19 to TRBJ1-5; 8 positions match TRBD1. This CDR3 is built from 13 residues. V shed 6 bases, J shed 3 bases, and the junction held 1 base outside the gene matches. Germline V gives CDR1 LNHDA, CDR2 SQIVND (reference sequence). Here the CDR3 DNA reads TGTGCCAGTAGGGACAGGGACAATCAGCCCCAGCATTTT. As protein: CASRDRDNQPQHF.

This chain connects TRBV10-3 to TRBJ2-5, with D perhaps TRBD2 (5 bases). Germline V lookup: CDR1 ENHRY, CDR2 SYGVKD. This CDR3 region has 14 residues. Deletions cut 0 bases from V and 5 bases from J, with 10 bases between. The CDR3 loop reads CAISESISGETQYF. CDR3 bases: TGTGCCATCAGTGAGTCGATTTCGGGGGAGACCCAGTACTTC.

Only one count was recorded for this clone. This sequence joins TRBV27 and TRBJ2-4, with 13 bases matching TRBD2. Trimming took 5 bases from V and 6 from J; bases not matched to a gene: 7. This CDR3 is 16 amino acids long. From germline, CDR1 is MNHEY and CDR2 SMNVEV (reference sequence). CDR3 sequence: CASSPTSGGPGNIQYF. For the CDR3, the DNA is TGTGCCAGCAGTCCGACTAGCGGGGGGCCAGGAAACATTCAGTACTTC.

The chain couples TRBV5-1 to TRBJ1-1, with a tentative D call TRBD1 (6 bases). The germline CDR1 and CDR2 sequences are SGHRS and YFSETQ. V lost 3 bases and J 6 bases, leaving 18 bases between the germline ends. The CDR3 runs to 15 residues. As DNA, the CDR3 is TGCGCCAGCAGCTGGACGGACAGAAAACTCTCTGAAGCTTTCTTT. It encodes CASSWTDRKLSEAFF.

This chain links TRBV6-5 with TRBJ2-7; D ambiguous. Trimming pared 5 bases from V and 0 bases from J, leaving 11 bases between. This CDR3 has 14 residues. In germline, CDR1 is MNHEY, CDR2 SVGAGI. The CDR3 spells CASSIKWSSYEQYF. Written as DNA, the CDR3 is TGTGCCAGCAGTATTAAGTGGAGCTCCTACGAGCAGTACTTC.

The genes are TRBV13 and TRBJ1-2; maybe TRBD1 (5 bases). In germline, CDR1 is PRHDT, CDR2 FYEKMQ (reference sequence). The CDR3 length is 15 residues. The ends were cut back, 1 base at V and 7 bases at J, with 16 bases in the middle. The CDR3: CASSLAMQGIGGYTF. CDR3 sequence (DNA): TGTGCCAGCAGCTTAGCCATGCAGGGAATCGGTGGCTACACCTTC.